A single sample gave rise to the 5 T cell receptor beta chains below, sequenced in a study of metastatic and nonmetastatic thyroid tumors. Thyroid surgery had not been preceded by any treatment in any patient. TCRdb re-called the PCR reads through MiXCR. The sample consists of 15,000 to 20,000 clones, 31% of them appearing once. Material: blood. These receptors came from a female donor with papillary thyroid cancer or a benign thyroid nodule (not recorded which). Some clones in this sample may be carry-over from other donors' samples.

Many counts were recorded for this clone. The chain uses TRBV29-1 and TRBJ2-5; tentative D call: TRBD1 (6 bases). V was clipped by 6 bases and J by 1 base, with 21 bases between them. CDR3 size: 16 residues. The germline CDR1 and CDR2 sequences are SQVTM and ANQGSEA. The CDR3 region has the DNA TGCAGCGTGGTGACAGGCGCAGGCACCCTCCAAGAGACCCAGTACTTC. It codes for CSVVTGAGTLQETQYF.

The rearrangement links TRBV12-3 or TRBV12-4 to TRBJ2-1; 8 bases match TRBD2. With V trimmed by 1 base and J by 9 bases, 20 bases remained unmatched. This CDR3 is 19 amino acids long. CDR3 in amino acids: CASSLGVVSLGLDRGEQFF. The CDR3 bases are TGTGCCAGCAGTTTAGGTGTCGTTAGCCTGGGACTAGATCGCGGTGAGCAGTTCTTC.

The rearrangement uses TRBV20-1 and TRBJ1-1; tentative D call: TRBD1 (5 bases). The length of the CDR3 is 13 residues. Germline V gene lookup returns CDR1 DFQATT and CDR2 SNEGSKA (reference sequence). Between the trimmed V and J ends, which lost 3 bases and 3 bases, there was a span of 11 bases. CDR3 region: CSASDRGDTEAFF. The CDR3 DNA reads TGCAGTGCTAGTGATCGGGGGGACACTGAAGCTTTCTTT.

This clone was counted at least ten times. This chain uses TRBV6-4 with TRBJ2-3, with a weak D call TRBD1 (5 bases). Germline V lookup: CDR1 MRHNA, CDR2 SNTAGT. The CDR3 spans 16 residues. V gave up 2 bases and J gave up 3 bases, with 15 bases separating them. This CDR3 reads CASSDSKGEGTDTQYF. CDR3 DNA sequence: TGTGCCAGCAGTGACAGTAAAGGGGAAGGGACAGATACGCAGTATTTT.

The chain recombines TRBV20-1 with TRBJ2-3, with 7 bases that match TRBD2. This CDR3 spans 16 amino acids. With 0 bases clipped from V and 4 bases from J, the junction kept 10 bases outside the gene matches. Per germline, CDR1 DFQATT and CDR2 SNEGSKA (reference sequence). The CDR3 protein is CSARDWGGGPADTQYF. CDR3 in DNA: TGCAGTGCTAGAGATTGGGGGGGAGGGCCGGCAGATACGCAGTATTTT.